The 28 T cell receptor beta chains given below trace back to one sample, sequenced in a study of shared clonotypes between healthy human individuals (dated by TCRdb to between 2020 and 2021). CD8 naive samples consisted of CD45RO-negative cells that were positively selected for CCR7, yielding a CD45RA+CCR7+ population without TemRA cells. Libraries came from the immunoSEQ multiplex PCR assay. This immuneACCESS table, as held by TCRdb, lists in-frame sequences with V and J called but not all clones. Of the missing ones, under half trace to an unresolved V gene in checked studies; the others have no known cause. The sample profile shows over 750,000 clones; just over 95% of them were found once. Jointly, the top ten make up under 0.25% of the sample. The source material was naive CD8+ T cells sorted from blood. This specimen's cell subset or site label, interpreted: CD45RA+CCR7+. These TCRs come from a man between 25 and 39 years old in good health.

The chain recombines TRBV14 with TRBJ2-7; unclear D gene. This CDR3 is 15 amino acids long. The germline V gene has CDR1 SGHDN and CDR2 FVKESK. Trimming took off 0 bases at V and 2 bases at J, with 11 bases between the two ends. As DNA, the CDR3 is TGTGCCAGCAGCCAAGAGTCAGGAATCCCCTACGAGCAGTACTTC. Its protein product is CASSQESGIPYEQYF.

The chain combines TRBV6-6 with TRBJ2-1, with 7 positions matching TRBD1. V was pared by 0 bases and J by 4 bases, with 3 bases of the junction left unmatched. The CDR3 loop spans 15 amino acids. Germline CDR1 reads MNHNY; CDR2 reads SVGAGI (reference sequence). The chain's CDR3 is CASSYSGQPYNEQFF. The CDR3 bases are TGTGCCAGCAGTTACTCGGGACAGCCTTACAATGAGCAGTTCTTC.

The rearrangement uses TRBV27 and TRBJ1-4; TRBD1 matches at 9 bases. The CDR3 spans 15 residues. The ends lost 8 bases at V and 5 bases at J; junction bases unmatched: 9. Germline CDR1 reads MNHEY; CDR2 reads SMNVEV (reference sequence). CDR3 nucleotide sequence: TGTGCCAGCGGGGGGACAGGGTTTCCAAATGAAAAACTGTTTTTT. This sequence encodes CASGGTGFPNEKLFF.

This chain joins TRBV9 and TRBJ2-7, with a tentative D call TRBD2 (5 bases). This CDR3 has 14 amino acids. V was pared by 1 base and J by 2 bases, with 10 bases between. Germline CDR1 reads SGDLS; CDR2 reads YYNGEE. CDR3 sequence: CASSVSPGTYEQYF. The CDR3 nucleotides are TGTGCCAGCAGCGTATCTCCGGGAACCTACGAGCAGTACTTC.

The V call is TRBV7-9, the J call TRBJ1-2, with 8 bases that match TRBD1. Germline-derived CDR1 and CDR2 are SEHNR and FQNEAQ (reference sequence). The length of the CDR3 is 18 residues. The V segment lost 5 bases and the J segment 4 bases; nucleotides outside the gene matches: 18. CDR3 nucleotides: TGTGCCAGCAGCCACAACCTCCGGGATTACAGGGGGGGCTATGGCTACACCTTC. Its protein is CASSHNLRDYRGGYGYTF.

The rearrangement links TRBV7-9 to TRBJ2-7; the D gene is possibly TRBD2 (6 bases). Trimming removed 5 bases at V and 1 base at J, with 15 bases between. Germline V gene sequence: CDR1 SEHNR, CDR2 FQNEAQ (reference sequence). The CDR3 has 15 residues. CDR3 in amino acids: CASSHPAGRSYEQYF. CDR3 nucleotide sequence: TGTGCCAGCAGCCACCCCGCGGGAAGATCCTACGAGCAGTACTTC.

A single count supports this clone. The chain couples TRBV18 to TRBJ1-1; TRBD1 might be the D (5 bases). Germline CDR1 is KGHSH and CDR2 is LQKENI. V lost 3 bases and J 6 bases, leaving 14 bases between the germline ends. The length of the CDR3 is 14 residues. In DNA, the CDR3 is TGTGCCAGCTCACCCCCCGAGGGGTTCGCTGAAGCTTTCTTT. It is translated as CASSPPEGFAEAFF.

The CDR3 region has the DNA TGTGCCAGCGGGGACTCTTTGAGCACCGGGGAGCTGTTTTTT. Its translation is CASGDSLSTGELFF. The rearrangement links TRBV25-1 to TRBJ2-2, with TRBD2 as a possible D gene (6 bases). V was pared by 8 bases and J by 4 bases, with 14 bases between. The CDR3 is made up of 14 amino acids. The germline gives CDR1 MGHDK, CDR2 SYGVNS.

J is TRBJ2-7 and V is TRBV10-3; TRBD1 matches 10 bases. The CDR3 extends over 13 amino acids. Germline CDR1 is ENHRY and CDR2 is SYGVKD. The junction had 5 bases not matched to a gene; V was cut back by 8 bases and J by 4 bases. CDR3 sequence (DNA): TGTGCCATCGCTCCGGGACAGGGGTACGAGCAGTACTTC. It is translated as CAIAPGQGYEQYF.

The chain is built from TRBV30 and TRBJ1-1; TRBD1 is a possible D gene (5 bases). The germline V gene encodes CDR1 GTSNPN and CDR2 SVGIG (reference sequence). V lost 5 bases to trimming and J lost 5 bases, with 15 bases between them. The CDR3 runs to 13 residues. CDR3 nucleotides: TGTGCCTGGGCGTCAGGGCTAAGGACTGAAGCTTTCTTT. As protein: CAWASGLRTEAFF.

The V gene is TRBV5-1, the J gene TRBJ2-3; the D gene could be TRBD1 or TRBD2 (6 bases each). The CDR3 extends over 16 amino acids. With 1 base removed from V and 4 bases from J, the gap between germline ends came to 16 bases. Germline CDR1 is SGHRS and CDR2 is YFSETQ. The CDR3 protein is CASSLSGAEFPDTQYF. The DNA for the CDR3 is TGCGCCAGCAGCTTGTCGGGGGCGGAATTCCCAGATACGCAGTATTTT.

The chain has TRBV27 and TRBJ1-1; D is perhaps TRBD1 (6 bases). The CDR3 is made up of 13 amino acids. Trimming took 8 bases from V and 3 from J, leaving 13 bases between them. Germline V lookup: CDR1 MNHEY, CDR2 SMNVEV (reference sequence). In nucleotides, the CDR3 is TGTGCCAGCGGGACTACAGGGTACACTGAAGCTTTCTTT. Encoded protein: CASGTTGYTEAFF.

CDR3 DNA: TGTGCCAGCAGTGAAGACGTCAATGAGCAGTTCTTC. Its translation: CASSEDVNEQFF. The rearrangement links TRBV2 to TRBJ2-1; D is undetermined. Trimming shortened V by 1 base and J by 6 bases, and 4 bases separated the two germline ends. The CDR3 is 12 amino acids. Per germline, CDR1 SNHLY and CDR2 FYNNEI.

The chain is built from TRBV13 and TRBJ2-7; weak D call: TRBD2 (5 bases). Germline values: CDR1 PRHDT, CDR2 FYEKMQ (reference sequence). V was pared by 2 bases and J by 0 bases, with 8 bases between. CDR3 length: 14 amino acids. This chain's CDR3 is CASSLSGLSYEQYF. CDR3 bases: TGTGCCAGCAGCTTAAGCGGACTCTCCTACGAGCAGTACTTC.

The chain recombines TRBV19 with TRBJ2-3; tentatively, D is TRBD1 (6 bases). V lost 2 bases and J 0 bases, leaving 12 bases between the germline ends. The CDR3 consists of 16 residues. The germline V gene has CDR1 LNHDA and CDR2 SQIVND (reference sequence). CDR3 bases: TGTGCCAGTAGTATATCCACAGGGAGTAGCACAGATACGCAGTATTTT. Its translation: CASSISTGSSTDTQYF.

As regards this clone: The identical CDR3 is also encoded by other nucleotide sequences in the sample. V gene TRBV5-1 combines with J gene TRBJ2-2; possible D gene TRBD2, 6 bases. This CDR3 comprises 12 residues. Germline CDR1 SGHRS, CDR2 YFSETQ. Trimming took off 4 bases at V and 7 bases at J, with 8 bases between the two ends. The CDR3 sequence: CASSLGSGELFF. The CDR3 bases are TGCGCCAGCAGCCTCGGGAGCGGGGAGCTGTTTTTT.

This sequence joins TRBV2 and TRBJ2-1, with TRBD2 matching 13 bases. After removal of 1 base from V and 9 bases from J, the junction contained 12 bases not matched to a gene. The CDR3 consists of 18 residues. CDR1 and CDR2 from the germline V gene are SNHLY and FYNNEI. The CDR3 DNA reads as TGTGCCAGCAGTGAAGGCCCGGGACTAGCGGGAAGGGCGGCTGAGCAGTTCTTC. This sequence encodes CASSEGPGLAGRAAEQFF.

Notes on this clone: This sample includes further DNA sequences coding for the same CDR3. The CDR3 DNA reads as TGTGCCAGCAGCGAACAGGGTTCTAGCACAGATACGCAGTATTTT. It translates to CASSEQGSSTDTQYF. The chain uses TRBV9 and TRBJ2-3, with TRBD1 as a possible D gene (6 bases). The CDR3 covers 15 residues. Per the germline V gene, CDR1 is SGDLS and CDR2 is YYNGEE. Trimming stripped 3 bases from V and 0 bases from J, with 11 bases between.

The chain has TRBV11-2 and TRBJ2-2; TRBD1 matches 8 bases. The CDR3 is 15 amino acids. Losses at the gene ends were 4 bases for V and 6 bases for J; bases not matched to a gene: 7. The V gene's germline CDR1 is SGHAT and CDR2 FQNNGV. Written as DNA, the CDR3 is TGTGCCAGCAGCTCCGGGCAGGGGGCTTCCGGGGAGCTGTTTTTT. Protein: CASSSGQGASGELFF.

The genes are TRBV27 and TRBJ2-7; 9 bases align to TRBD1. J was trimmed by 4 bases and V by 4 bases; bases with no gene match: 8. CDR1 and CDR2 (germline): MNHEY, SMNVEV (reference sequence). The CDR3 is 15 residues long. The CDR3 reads CASSSYRDRVYEQYF. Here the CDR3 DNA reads TGTGCCAGCAGTTCCTACCGGGACAGGGTATACGAGCAGTACTTC.

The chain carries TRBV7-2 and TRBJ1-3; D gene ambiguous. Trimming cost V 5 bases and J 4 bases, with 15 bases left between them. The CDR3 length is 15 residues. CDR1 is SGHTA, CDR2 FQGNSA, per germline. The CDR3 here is CASSPLKGAGNTIYF. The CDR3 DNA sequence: TGTGCCAGCAGCCCCCTTAAAGGTGCCGGAAACACCATATATTTT.

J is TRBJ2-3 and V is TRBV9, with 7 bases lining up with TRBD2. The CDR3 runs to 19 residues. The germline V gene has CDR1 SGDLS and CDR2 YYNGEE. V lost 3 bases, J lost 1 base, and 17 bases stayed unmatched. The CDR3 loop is CASSESSGPQAGRTDTQYF. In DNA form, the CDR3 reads TGTGCCAGCAGCGAGTCTTCAGGCCCCCAAGCGGGGCGCACAGATACGCAGTATTTT.

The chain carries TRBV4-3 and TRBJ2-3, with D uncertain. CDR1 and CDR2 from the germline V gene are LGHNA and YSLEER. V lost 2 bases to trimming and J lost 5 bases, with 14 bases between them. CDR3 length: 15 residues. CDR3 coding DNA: TGCGCCAGCAGCCAAATCATGTTGAGTGAAGATACGCAGTATTTT. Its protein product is CASSQIMLSEDTQYF.

CDR3 bases: TGTGCCAGCAGGCCTGACAGGGGGCTTCGGGAAAAACTGTTTTTT. Translated: CASRPDRGLREKLFF. The V call is TRBV11-3, the J call TRBJ1-4, with 10 bases fitting TRBD1. Germline assignment: CDR1 SGHNT and CDR2 YENEEA. The ends lost 6 bases at V and 8 bases at J; junction bases unmatched: 9. This CDR3 spans 15 amino acids.

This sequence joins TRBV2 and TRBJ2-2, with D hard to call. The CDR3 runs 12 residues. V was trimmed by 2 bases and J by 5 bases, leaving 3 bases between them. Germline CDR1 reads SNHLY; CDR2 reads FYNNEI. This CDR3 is CASSEPTGELFF. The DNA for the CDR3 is TGTGCCAGCAGTGAACCAACCGGGGAGCTGTTTTTT.

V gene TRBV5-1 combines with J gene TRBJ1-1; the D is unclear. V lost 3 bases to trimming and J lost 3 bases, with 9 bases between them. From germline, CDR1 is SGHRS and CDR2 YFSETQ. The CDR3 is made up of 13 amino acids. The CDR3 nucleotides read TGCGCCAGCAGCTCTCTACGCTACACTGAAGCTTTCTTT. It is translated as CASSSLRYTEAFF.

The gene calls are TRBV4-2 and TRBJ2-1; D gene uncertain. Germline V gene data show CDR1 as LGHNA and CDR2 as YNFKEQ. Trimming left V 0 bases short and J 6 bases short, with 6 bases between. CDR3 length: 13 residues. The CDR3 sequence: CASSQDQGNEQFF. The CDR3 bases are TGTGCCAGCAGCCAAGATCAAGGCAATGAGCAGTTCTTC.

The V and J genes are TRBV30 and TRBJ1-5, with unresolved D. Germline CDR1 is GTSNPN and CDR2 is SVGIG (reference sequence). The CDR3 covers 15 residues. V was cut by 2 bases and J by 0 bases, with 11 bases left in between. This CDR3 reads CAWSKETYSNQPQHF. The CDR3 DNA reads TGTGCCTGGAGTAAAGAGACATATAGCAATCAGCCCCAGCATTTT.